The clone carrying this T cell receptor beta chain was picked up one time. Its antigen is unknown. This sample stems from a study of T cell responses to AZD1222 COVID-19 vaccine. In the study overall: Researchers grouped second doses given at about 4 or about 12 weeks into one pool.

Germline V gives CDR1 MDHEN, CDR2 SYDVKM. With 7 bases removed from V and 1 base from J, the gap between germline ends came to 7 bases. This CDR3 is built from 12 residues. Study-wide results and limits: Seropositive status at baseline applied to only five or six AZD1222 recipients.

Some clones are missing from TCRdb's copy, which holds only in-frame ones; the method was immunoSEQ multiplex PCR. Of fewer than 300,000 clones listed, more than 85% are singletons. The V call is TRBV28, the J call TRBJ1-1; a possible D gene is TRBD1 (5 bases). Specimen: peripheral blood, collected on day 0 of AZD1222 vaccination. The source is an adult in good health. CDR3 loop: CASNTGNTEAFF. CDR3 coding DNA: TGTGCCAGCAACACAGGGAACACTGAAGCTTTCTTT.